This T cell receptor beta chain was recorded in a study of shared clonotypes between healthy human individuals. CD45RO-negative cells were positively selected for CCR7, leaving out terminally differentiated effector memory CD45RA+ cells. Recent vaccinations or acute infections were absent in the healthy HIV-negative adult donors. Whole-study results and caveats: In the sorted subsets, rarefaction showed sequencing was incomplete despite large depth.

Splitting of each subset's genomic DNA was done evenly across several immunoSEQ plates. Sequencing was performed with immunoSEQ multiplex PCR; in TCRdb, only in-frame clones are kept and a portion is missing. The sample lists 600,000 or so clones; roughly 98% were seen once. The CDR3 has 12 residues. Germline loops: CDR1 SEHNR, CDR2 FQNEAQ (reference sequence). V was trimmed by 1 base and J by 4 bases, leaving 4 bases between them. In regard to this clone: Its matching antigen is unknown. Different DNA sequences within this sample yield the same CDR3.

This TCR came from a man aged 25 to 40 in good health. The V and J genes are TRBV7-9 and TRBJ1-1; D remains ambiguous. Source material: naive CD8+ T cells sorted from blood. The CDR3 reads CASSLGVTEAFF. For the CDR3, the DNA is TGTGCCAGCAGCTTAGGGGTCACTGAAGCTTTCTTT.